Presented here are 5 T cell receptor beta chains from one specimen sequenced in a study of identical twins. TCRdb reanalysed the 5' RACE reads using MiXCR and keeps one entry per CDR3 protein. The data show some 600,000 distinct CDR3 sequences, under 8.5% seen once. The same data also contributed to another study, on yellow fever vaccine responses in identical twins.

Input material: PBMCs. These receptors originate from a woman under 30 in good health.

This clonotype has a count of ten or more. The chain couples TRBV29-1 to TRBJ2-5; 11 bases are shared with TRBD2. This CDR3 has 13 residues. Looked up from germline, CDR1 is SQVTM and CDR2 is ANQGSEA. The junction had 4 bases not matched to a gene; V was cut back by 6 bases and J by 4 bases. This CDR3 is CSVDGLAGETQYF. The CDR3 nucleotides read TGCAGCGTAGACGGACTAGCGGGAGAGACCCAGTACTTC.

This clonotype was detected only a few times. This chain connects TRBV7-9 to TRBJ2-7; 15 nucleotides match TRBD2. CDR1 and CDR2 from the germline V gene are SEHNR and FQNEAQ (reference sequence). Trimming removed 2 bases from V and 5 bases from J; junction bases left unmatched: 7. There are 17 residues in the CDR3. The CDR3 here is CASSLTGLAGGPNEQYF. The CDR3 nucleotides read TGTGCCAGCAGCTTAACCGGACTAGCGGGAGGGCCGAACGAGCAGTACTTC.

This clonotype has a handful of counts. The chain combines TRBV13 with TRBJ2-5; D is uncertain. The CDR3 covers 15 residues. V lost 5 bases to trimming and J lost 4 bases, with 17 bases between them. The germline gives CDR1 PRHDT, CDR2 FYEKMQ (reference sequence). The CDR3 here is CASSPRLMQIETQYF. The DNA for the CDR3 is TGTGCCAGCAGCCCTCGATTGATGCAGATAGAGACCCAGTACTTC.

J is TRBJ2-5 and V is TRBV20-1; D is undetermined. V gave up 4 bases and J gave up 1 base, with 13 bases separating them. Per germline, CDR1 DFQATT and CDR2 SNEGSKA (reference sequence). This CDR3 has 14 residues. Here the CDR3 reads CSANPASRQETQYF. The CDR3 DNA sequence: TGCAGTGCTAACCCGGCCAGCCGCCAAGAGACCCAGTACTTC.

This clonotype was picked up a small number of times. The chain combines TRBV20-1 with TRBJ2-7; D is tentatively TRBD1 or TRBD2 (5 bases each). V gave up 5 bases and J gave up 3 bases, with 17 bases separating them. This CDR3 has 14 amino acids. The germline V gene encodes CDR1 DFQATT and CDR2 SNEGSKA (reference sequence). In DNA form, the CDR3 reads TGCAGTGCTCCGGGGCCAGGGAACCGCTACGAGCAGTACTTC. Amino acid sequence: CSAPGPGNRYEQYF.